This T cell receptor beta chain came from a study of neoadjuvant nivolumab and ipilimumab in lung cancer (dated by TCRdb to 2018 to 2020). Some background on the complete study: Intravenous nivolumab was dosed at 3 mg/kg on days 1, 15 and 29, and in the combination arm ipilimumab 1 mg/kg was added on day 1 only. In the trial, under 45 patients with operable NSCLC were treated, of whom approximately 23 were randomized to nivolumab monotherapy and about 20 to nivolumab plus ipilimumab. Seven patients had matched pretherapy and resected tumor pairs analyzed, with four treated with nivolumab and three with nivolumab plus ipilimumab. The major pathologic response (MPR) rate in the intention-to-treat population in each study arm was designated as the primary trial endpoint. The study compared TCR repertoires in pretherapy (baseline) peripheral blood with TCR repertoires in tumors resected at surgery following neoadjuvant immune checkpoint blockade. General study outcomes and caveats: Compared with tumor-adjacent uninvolved lung, resected tumors had greater TCR richness and clonality, and increases showed up in more of the dual-therapy-treated tumors. There was no significant correlation between TCR clonality and pathologic tumor regression, and just a single major-pathologic-response sample was available for the clonality-regression analysis. Tumor T-cell richness and clonality rose from pretherapy to surgery in three of three dual-therapy tumors but in only two of four nivolumab-treated tumors. TCR sequencing was performed in a small number of samples. TCR richness in pretherapy blood showed a positive correlation with richness in tumors resected after neoadjuvant therapy (Spearman R ≈ 0.81).

The library was produced with the immunoSEQ multiplex PCR assay. On the study's bioinformatics: Richness and clonality were used to summarize the repertoires, and clones that significantly expanded or contracted between pre- and post-therapy samples were identified. Imported from immuneACCESS, the table was reduced by TCRdb to in-frame sequences with V and J called. These copies leave out some clones; in studies compared against another copy, an unresolved V gene accounts for under half, and the cause of the remainder is not known. V and J calls plus clone size are reproduced from that table; the DNA served to infer D and trimming. The sample data list roughly 7,400 clones, and around 77% of these were observed just once. The top ten clones comprise about 4.5% of the sample. Worth noting for this clone: The antigen it recognizes is unknown. No base-level quality is on record; no much larger clone is a single base apart.

The sample's time point, from its label and the paper: at surgical resection after neoadjuvant nivolumab +/- ipilimumab. Samples were obtained from the phase 2 randomized NEOSTAR trial, in which neoadjuvant nivolumab or nivolumab plus ipilimumab followed by surgery was tested in operable NSCLC. CDR1 and CDR2 are drawn from the germline V gene: KGHSH, LQKENI. Germline trimming: 3 bases from V, 3 bases from J; junction bases outside gene matches: 1. Its CDR3 holds 16 amino acids, cysteine through phenylalanine. The CDR3 DNA has 48 bases and is translated from base 1. This specimen was tumor tissue, taken after neoadjuvant nivolumab, alone or with ipilimumab, at or shortly before surgery. The V and J genes are TRBV18 and TRBJ2-1, with TRBD2 identical over 14 junction bases. This clonotype was sampled from an adult with non-small cell lung cancer. The CDR3 loop reads CASSPGTSGSYNEQFF. The DNA reads TGTGCCAGCTCACCCGGGACTAGCGGGAGCTACAATGAGCAGTTCTTC.